A single sample gave rise to the 8 T cell receptor beta chains below, sequenced in a study of T-cell reconstitution after alpha-beta-depleted transplantation in children. Unique molecular identifiers were incorporated during preparation of the TCRbeta library. A single record per CDR3 protein comes from TCRdb applying MiXCR to the PCR reads. The data contain 90,000 to 95,000 distinct CDR3 sequences, 12% of them seen just once; the ten biggest clones take up around 13%. The sample in question was PBMCs from the stem cell graft donor, obtained from the stem cell graft. The receptor set was obtained from a human donor who donated a stem cell graft to a child with inherited bone marrow failure.

This clonotype was counted at least ten times. The chain carries TRBV9 and TRBJ2-2; D is uncertain. Germline V gene lookup returns CDR1 SGDLS and CDR2 YYNGEE. The CDR3 runs 13 residues. Trimming removed 0 bases from V and 5 bases from J, with 5 bases in between. The CDR3 DNA is TGTGCCAGCAGCGTAGGGGGTACCGGGGAGCTGTTTTTT. It is translated as CASSVGGTGELFF.

The rearrangement links TRBV3-1 to TRBJ2-2; 7 nucleotides agree with TRBD1. V lost 5 bases to trimming and J lost 4 bases; unmatched junction nucleotides: 10. The CDR3 has 16 amino acids. Germline CDR1 and CDR2: LGHDT and YNNKEL (reference sequence). CDR3 protein: CASSARQGEGTGELFF. The CDR3, as DNA: TGTGCCAGCAGCGCCAGACAGGGAGAGGGCACCGGGGAGCTGTTTTTT.

This clonotype has ten or more counts. V is TRBV2 and J is TRBJ2-1, with D possibly being TRBD2 (6 bases). Germline V gene lookup returns CDR1 SNHLY and CDR2 FYNNEI. The CDR3 runs to 15 residues. Trimming removed 5 bases from V and 4 bases from J, with 15 bases in between. This chain's CDR3 is CASSFATREYNEQFF. CDR3 nucleotide sequence: TGTGCCAGCAGTTTTGCGACTAGAGAATACAATGAGCAGTTCTTC.

This clonotype was seen repeatedly, ten times or more. The rearrangement joins TRBV4-3 to TRBJ2-3; D remains unclear. CDR1 is LGHNA, CDR2 YSLEER, per germline. The CDR3 totals 15 residues. V was trimmed by 0 bases and J by 4 bases, leaving 11 bases between them. The DNA for the CDR3 is TGCGCCAGCAGCCAAGACCCCGCGGATTCAGATACGCAGTATTTT. Translation gives CASSQDPADSDTQYF.

This clonotype was counted many times. The V gene is TRBV6-5, the J gene TRBJ2-2; 9 bases line up with TRBD1. CDR3 size: 16 residues. V shed 8 bases, J shed 4 bases, and the junction held 11 bases outside the gene matches. CDR1 and CDR2 (germline): MNHEY, SVGAGI. CDR3: CASLDRDRVGTGELFF. In DNA, the CDR3 is TGTGCCAGCCTCGACCGGGACAGGGTTGGCACCGGGGAGCTGTTTTTT.

The chain joins TRBV6-2 or TRBV6-3 to TRBJ1-1; TRBD1 matches at 8 bases. The CDR3 runs to 15 residues. Germline CDR1 MNHEY, CDR2 SVGEGT. The trim removed 6 bases at V and 5 bases at J, leaving 11 bases unmatched. CDR3 in amino acids: CASRLLDRVGTEAFF. In nucleotides, the CDR3 is TGTGCCAGCAGACTTCTGGACAGGGTCGGAACTGAAGCTTTCTTT.

This clonotype rates as medium-sized (0.01 to 0.1%). CDR3 sequence: CSVDEQGAWNYGYTF. The CDR3 DNA is TGCAGCGTTGATGAGCAGGGGGCTTGGAACTATGGCTACACCTTC. J is TRBJ1-2 and V is TRBV29-1; 8 bases are shared with TRBD1. There are 15 residues in the CDR3. The germline gives CDR1 SQVTM, CDR2 ANQGSEA. The V segment lost 3 bases and the J segment 2 bases; nucleotides outside the gene matches: 8. Full variable domain (missing parts from reference TRBV29-1 and TRBJ1-2): SAVISQKPSRDICQRGTSLTIQCQVDSQVTMMFWYRQQPGQSLTLIATANQGSEATYESGFVIDKFPISRPNLTFSTLTVSNMSPEDSSIYLCSVDEQGAWNYGYTFGSGTRLTVV.

This clonotype has a count of ten or more. This sequence joins TRBV20-1 and TRBJ2-3; 7 bases line up with TRBD1. V was pared by 6 bases and J by 1 base, with 10 bases of the junction left unmatched. In germline, CDR1 is DFQATT, CDR2 SNEGSKA (reference sequence). The CDR3 extends over 15 amino acids. This CDR3 is CSARRTTGRTDTQYF. The DNA for the CDR3 is TGCAGTGCGAGGCGGACGACAGGGCGCACAGATACGCAGTATTTT.